These 24 T cell receptor beta chains were all obtained from the same sample, sequenced in a study of OX40 agonist ivuxolimab in advanced cancers. Measured with immunoSEQ multiplex PCR; TCRdb has only the in-frame clones, and not every one. The table records roughly 56,000 clones, about 82% of them present only once. Sequences were derived from CD4+ or CD8+ T cells sorted from blood, sampled in a trial of the OX40 agonist ivuxolimab. These receptors were collected from an adult with an advanced solid tumor such as melanoma, head and neck, liver or kidney cancer.

The gene calls are TRBV5-1 and TRBJ2-1; 7 bases are a match to TRBD1. The CDR3 sequence is 14 residues long. CDR1 is SGHRS, CDR2 YFSETQ, per germline. V dropped 4 bases and J dropped 4; count of bases not matched to a gene: 5. CDR3 amino acids: CASSPGTAYNEQFF. The CDR3 DNA reads as TGCGCCAGCAGCCCCGGGACAGCGTACAATGAGCAGTTCTTC.

V and J are TRBV5-4 and TRBJ2-5; 9 nucleotides line up with TRBD2. The CDR3 totals 16 residues. The germline V gene has CDR1 SGHNT and CDR2 YYREEE (reference sequence). V lost 4 bases to trimming and J lost 0 bases; unmatched junction nucleotides: 7. For the CDR3, the DNA is TGTGCCAGCAGCCCGTCTAGCGGGGACCACCAAGAGACCCAGTACTTC. Amino acid sequence: CASSPSSGDHQETQYF. The complete variable domain, with remaining parts taken from reference TRBV5-4 and TRBJ2-5, reads ETGVTQSPTHLIKTRGQQVTLRCSSQSGHNTVSWYQQALGQGPQFIFQYYREEENGRGNFPPRFSGLQFPNYSSELNVNALELDDSALYLCASSPSSGDHQETQYFGPGTRLLVL.

The CDR3 sequence is CASSIGEGTFWETQYF. The CDR3 DNA reads TGTGCCAGTAGTATAGGTGAAGGGACATTTTGGGAGACCCAGTACTTC. J is TRBJ2-5 and V is TRBV19, with D possibly being TRBD1 (6 bases). Trimming stripped 1 base from V and 5 bases from J, with 17 bases between. Germline V gene lookup returns CDR1 LNHDA and CDR2 SQIVND (reference sequence). This CDR3 has 16 amino acids.

The chain joins TRBV6-1 to TRBJ2-3; D unclear. V lost 1 base, J lost 6 bases, and 5 bases lay in between. The length of the CDR3 is 12 residues. Germline V gene sequence: CDR1 MNHNS, CDR2 SASEGT. The CDR3, as DNA: TGTGCCAGCAGTGAAGTGGGGGATACGCAGTATTTT. Its protein product is CASSEVGDTQYF.

The V and J genes are TRBV5-4 and TRBJ2-5; 12 bases are a match to TRBD2. After removal of 1 base from V and 4 bases from J, the junction contained 8 bases not matched to a gene. CDR3 length equals 17 residues. Germline lookup yields CDR1 SGHNT and CDR2 YYREEE (reference sequence). The CDR3: CASSLIPSGGAIETQYF. The CDR3 nucleotides read TGTGCCAGCAGCTTGATCCCTAGCGGGGGGGCCATAGAGACCCAGTACTTC.

V gene TRBV4-2 combines with J gene TRBJ2-5; the match to TRBD1 covers 9 bases. V lost 5 bases to trimming and J lost 5 bases; unmatched junction nucleotides: 12. This CDR3 contains 16 residues. CDR1 and CDR2 from the germline V gene are LGHNA and YNFKEQ. CDR3 in amino acids: CASSGEDRGGGETQYF. CDR3 nucleotide sequence: TGTGCCAGCAGCGGAGAGGACAGGGGAGGCGGTGAGACCCAGTACTTC.

DNA for the CDR3: TGTGCCAGCAGTTACTCGATGGGAAGCAATCAGCCCCAGCATTTT. Protein sequence: CASSYSMGSNQPQHF. This chain connects TRBV6-5 to TRBJ1-5; no reliable D call. The germline gives CDR1 MNHEY, CDR2 SVGAGI. V dropped 0 bases and J dropped 1 base, with 7 bases sitting between them. The CDR3 runs 15 residues.

A word on this clone: One end of the junction is discordant with germline, which a read error may explain. The chain combines TRBV7-7 with TRBJ2-3, with D possibly being TRBD1 (6 bases). This CDR3 has 15 residues. Germline V gene lookup returns CDR1 SSHAT and CDR2 FNYEAQ (reference sequence). CDR3 sequence reads: CASSYGRGFTDTQYF. The CDR3 bases are TGTGCTAGCAGCTACGGCAGGGGCTTCACAGATACGCAGTATTTT. The full variable domain, with the rest looked up from reference TRBV7-7 and TRBJ2-3, is GAGVSQSPRYKVTKRGQDVTLRCDPISSHATLYWYQQALGQGPEFLTYFNYEAQPDKSGLPSDRFSAERPEGSISTLTIQRTEQRDSAMYRCASSYGRGFTDTQYFGPGTRLTVL.

This chain uses TRBV10-1 with TRBJ1-2; tentatively, D is TRBD1 (6 bases). Germline lookup yields CDR1 WNHNN and CDR2 SYGVQD (reference sequence). The ends were cut back, 9 bases at V and 8 bases at J, with 19 bases in the middle. CDR3 size: 13 residues. Here the CDR3 reads CASTTGPIKGYTF. CDR3 nucleotide sequence: TGCGCCAGTACTACAGGGCCTATTAAGGGCTACACCTTC.

This clone has only one observation. The genes are TRBV27 and TRBJ2-7; 7 bases fit TRBD2. V shed 5 bases, J shed 1 base, and the junction held 5 bases outside the gene matches. In germline, CDR1 is MNHEY, CDR2 SMNVEV (reference sequence). There are 14 residues in the CDR3. The CDR3 DNA reads as TGTGCCAGCAGTCGGAAGGGAGGGTCCTACGAGCAGTACTTC. Protein: CASSRKGGSYEQYF.

This clone has just a few counts. The chain links TRBV5-4 to TRBJ1-2; a weak D match, TRBD1 (6 bases). Germline-derived CDR1 and CDR2 are SGHNT and YYREEE (reference sequence). The CDR3 length is 15 residues. Trimming removed 6 bases from V and 2 bases from J, with 17 bases in between. The CDR3 sequence is CASTLGGAKNYGYTF. In DNA, the CDR3 is TGTGCCAGCACCCTCGGGGGGGCCAAAAACTATGGCTACACCTTC.

This chain's CDR3 is CASSLGLARSGEQYF. CDR3 coding DNA: TGTGCCAGCAGCTTGGGACTAGCGCGTTCCGGAGAGCAGTACTTC. This sequence joins TRBV5-4 and TRBJ2-7; 8 bases fit TRBD2. The CDR3 has 15 amino acids. Germline CDR1 is SGHNT and CDR2 is YYREEE (reference sequence). The ends lost 0 bases at V and 7 bases at J; junction bases unmatched: 9.

This chain links TRBV6-5 with TRBJ1-5, with D possibly TRBD1 on 6 matching bases. Looked up from germline, CDR1 is MNHEY and CDR2 is SVGAGI. The CDR3 runs 13 residues. V was clipped by 5 bases and J by 9 bases, with 14 bases between them. CDR3 residues: CASSTEQGLPQHF. CDR3 nucleotide sequence: TGTGCCAGCAGTACCGAACAGGGTCTGCCCCAGCATTTT.

The chain combines TRBV6-5 with TRBJ2-7, with 7 bases that match TRBD1. This CDR3 contains 14 residues. With V trimmed by 3 bases and J by 11 bases, 13 bases remained unmatched. Germline assignment: CDR1 MNHEY and CDR2 SVGAGI. The CDR3 is CASSYDRARGGEYF. In DNA form, the CDR3 reads TGTGCCAGCAGTTATGACAGGGCTCGAGGTGGGGAGTACTTC.

This clone was seen a handful of times. The genes are TRBV30 and TRBJ2-5; D is unclear. The germline CDR1 and CDR2 sequences are GTSNPN and SVGIG (reference sequence). There are 12 residues in the CDR3. V was trimmed by 5 bases and J by 4 bases, leaving 11 bases between them. CDR3: CAWLPPGETQYF. The CDR3 DNA sequence: TGTGCCTGGCTTCCTCCGGGAGAGACCCAGTACTTC. The full variable domain, with the rest looked up from reference TRBV30 and TRBJ2-5, is SQTIHQWPATLVQPVGSPLSLECTVEGTSNPNLYWYRQAAGRGLQLLFYSVGIGQISSEVPQNLSASRPQDRQFILSSKKLLLSDSGFYLCAWLPPGETQYFGPGTRLLVL.

The chain recombines TRBV6-5 with TRBJ2-5, with 14 bases fitting TRBD2. The V segment lost 6 bases and the J segment 4 bases; nucleotides outside the gene matches: 1. The length of the CDR3 is 14 residues. Germline CDR1 and CDR2: MNHEY and SVGAGI. This chain's CDR3 is CASSGLAGGETQYF. The CDR3 coding sequence is TGTGCCAGCAGCGGACTAGCGGGGGGAGAGACCCAGTACTTC.

The chain is built from TRBV6-6 and TRBJ1-2; no reliable D call. The CDR3 consists of 14 residues. Germline V gene data show CDR1 as MNHNY and CDR2 as SVGAGI (reference sequence). Trimming shortened V by 3 bases and J by 0 bases, and 8 bases separated the two germline ends. CDR3 sequence reads: CASSYATPNYGYTF. DNA for the CDR3: TGTGCCAGCAGTTATGCGACACCTAACTATGGCTACACCTTC.

This rearrangement joins TRBV9 to TRBJ1-2; D not resolved. CDR3 size: 15 residues. The V end lost 0 bases, the J end lost 3 bases, and 12 bases lay between the germline ends. Germline loops: CDR1 SGDLS, CDR2 YYNGEE. In DNA form, the CDR3 reads TGTGCCAGCAGCGTAGGGCGCGAATTGGACTATGGCTACACCTTC. It yields the protein CASSVGRELDYGYTF.

Remarks on this clone: This same CDR3 is encoded by further DNA sequences in the sample. The genes are TRBV7-2 and TRBJ2-2; maybe TRBD2 (5 bases). V lost 5 bases and J lost 4, with 11 bases in between. The germline gives CDR1 SGHTA, CDR2 FQGNSA. This CDR3 region has 14 residues. The CDR3 here is CASSRGEGTGELFF. DNA of the CDR3: TGTGCCAGCAGCCGGGGAGAGGGCACCGGGGAGCTGTTTTTT.

J is TRBJ2-2 and V is TRBV28; the D is unclear. Germline CDR1 reads MDHEN; CDR2 reads SYDVKM. The CDR3 has 12 amino acids. Trimming pared 2 bases from V and 4 bases from J, leaving 2 bases between. As DNA, the CDR3 is TGTGCCAGCAGTTTAGTCACCGGGGAGCTGTTTTTT. It yields the protein CASSLVTGELFF.

V is TRBV6-6 and J is TRBJ2-3; D not resolved. In germline, CDR1 is MNHNY, CDR2 SVGAGI (reference sequence). Trimming removed 7 bases at V and 0 bases at J, with 11 bases between. This CDR3 is 14 amino acids long. The CDR3 DNA follows: TGTGCCAGCAAAGGGCCCGGCAGCACAGATACGCAGTATTTT. Its translation: CASKGPGSTDTQYF.

The chain recombines TRBV19 with TRBJ2-1; 7 bases align to TRBD1. The V gene end was trimmed by 5 bases and the J gene end by 6 bases; junction bases not matched to a gene: 7. The CDR3 covers 14 residues. Germline lookup yields CDR1 LNHDA and CDR2 SQIVND (reference sequence). For the CDR3, the DNA is TGTGCCAGTAGTTCACGGACAGGCCCCAATGAGCAGTTCTTC. Its protein product is CASSSRTGPNEQFF.

The gene calls are TRBV25-1 and TRBJ1-2, with D possibly TRBD1 on 5 matching bases. The CDR3 consists of 14 residues. Germline-derived CDR1 and CDR2 are MGHDK and SYGVNS. The germline V and J ends were trimmed by 6 bases and 0 bases, with 11 bases remaining between them. The DNA for the CDR3 is TGTGCCAGCAGCAGAGACAGCCCTAACTATGGCTACACCTTC. Translating gives CASSRDSPNYGYTF.

The chain employs TRBV25-1 and TRBJ2-7; 7 bases agree with TRBD2. CDR1 is MGHDK, CDR2 SYGVNS, per germline. This CDR3 is built from 14 residues. J gave up 9 bases and V 3 bases, and 11 bases lay outside the gene matches. CDR3 amino acids: CASSDPGLRWVQYF. The CDR3 DNA reads TGTGCCAGCAGTGACCCGGGACTAAGGTGGGTGCAGTACTTC.